These 24 T cell receptor beta chains were all obtained from the same sample, sequenced in a study of regulatory T cells in long-lasting Graves disease. Time point denoted: persistent/refractory GD, antithyroid drugs over 5 years with positive TRAb. PBMC-extracted RNA yielded the TCR library. Construction of the TCR beta libraries employed iRepertoire HTBI primers in conjunction with Arm-PCR of CDR3 regions. In TCRdb, the multiplex PCR reads were re-called with MiXCR into one record per CDR3 protein. The sample has 400,000 to 500,000 distinct CDR3 sequences; 20% to 25% are singletons. The starting material was peripheral blood mononuclear cells (PBMCs), obtained when the disease was refractory, from a patient treated with antithyroid drugs. The receptors stem from a female donor with Graves disease.

This clonotype has a handful of counts. The V gene is TRBV20-1, the J gene TRBJ2-7; perhaps D is TRBD1 or TRBD2 (5 bases each). The ends were cut back, 4 bases at V and 1 base at J, with 11 bases in the middle. Germline V CDR1 and CDR2: DFQATT, SNEGSKA (reference sequence). The CDR3 totals 13 residues. The DNA for the CDR3 is TGCAGTGCTAAAGGGACGGCTTCCTACGAGCAGTACTTC. This gives the protein CSAKGTASYEQYF.

This clonotype was found many times. V is TRBV10-3 and J is TRBJ1-1; weak D call: TRBD1 (6 bases). The CDR3 spans 14 residues. The ends were cut back, 7 bases at V and 2 bases at J, with 14 bases in the middle. CDR1 and CDR2 (germline): ENHRY, SYGVKD. CDR3 residues: CAITLGAGNTEAFF. The CDR3 DNA follows: TGTGCCATCACCTTGGGGGCCGGAAACACTGAAGCTTTCTTT.

The gene calls are TRBV19 and TRBJ1-5; a weak D match, TRBD1 (6 bases). V lost 3 bases to trimming and J lost 0 bases, with 9 bases between them. CDR1 is LNHDA and CDR2 is SQIVND in the germline V gene (reference sequence). CDR3 size: 15 residues. The CDR3 reads CASSMGAYSNQPQHF. CDR3 DNA sequence: TGTGCCAGTAGTATGGGGGCCTATAGCAATCAGCCCCAGCATTTT.

The table lists this clonotype with many counts. V gene TRBV28 combines with J gene TRBJ1-5, with D perhaps matching TRBD1 (6 bases). CDR1 and CDR2 (germline): MDHEN, SYDVKM. This CDR3 has 17 residues. V was trimmed by 7 bases and J by 0 bases, leaving 19 bases between them. CDR3 DNA: TGTGCCAGCACTCCTTGGACAGAAGACTATAGCAATCAGCCCCAGCATTTT. It translates to CASTPWTEDYSNQPQHF.

For this clonotype: A single base separates this from a much larger clone, so it may be a read error. The rearrangement links TRBV28 to TRBJ2-7; 11 bases match TRBD1. Germline values: CDR1 MDHEN, CDR2 SYDVKM. CDR3 size: 15 residues. This CDR3 is CAGSLPPGQGGEQYF. The CDR3 DNA follows: TGTGCCGGCAGTTTACCCCCGGGACAGGGGGGCGAGCAGTACTTC.

This clonotype was counted at least ten times. The V call is TRBV10-3, the J call TRBJ1-2, with D uncertain. The germline CDR1 and CDR2 sequences are ENHRY and SYGVKD. The CDR3 sequence is 15 residues long. V lost 3 bases and J 4 bases, leaving 15 bases between the germline ends. CDR3: CAISDAGSSSYGYTF. The CDR3 region has the DNA TGTGCCATCAGTGATGCGGGGTCTAGTAGCTATGGCTACACCTTC.

This clonotype has a count of ten or more. J is TRBJ2-5 and V is TRBV20-1; TRBD1 or TRBD2 may be the D gene (5 bases each). Trimming took 5 bases from V and 1 from J, leaving 14 bases between them. This CDR3 spans 14 amino acids. Germline V CDR1 and CDR2: DFQATT, SNEGSKA (reference sequence). CDR3 in amino acids: CSAVYLGRQETQYF. For the CDR3, the DNA is TGCAGTGCTGTATATCTGGGACGCCAAGAGACCCAGTACTTC.

This clonotype has ten or more counts. The V gene is TRBV20-1, the J gene TRBJ2-5; 8 bases are a match to TRBD2. Germline V lookup: CDR1 DFQATT, CDR2 SNEGSKA (reference sequence). V lost 6 bases to trimming and J lost 2 bases; unmatched junction nucleotides: 8. The length of the CDR3 is 14 residues. The DNA of the CDR3 is TGCAGTGCCCCTCAAGCGGGAGTTCAAGAGACCCAGTACTTC. It encodes CSAPQAGVQETQYF.

This clonotype was detected a few times. The CDR3 loop reads CASSPGGLEKLFF. DNA of the CDR3: TGTGCCAGCAGCCCCGGAGGGCTTGAAAAACTGTTTTTT. The chain carries TRBV9 and TRBJ1-4; D is undetermined. V was pared by 4 bases and J by 7 bases, with 11 bases between. The CDR3 has 13 residues. Germline values: CDR1 SGDLS, CDR2 YYNGEE.

The chain is built from TRBV5-1 and TRBJ2-7; perhaps TRBD2 as D (5 bases). With 2 bases removed from V and 6 bases from J, the gap between germline ends came to 15 bases. Germline assignment: CDR1 SGHRS and CDR2 YFSETQ. The CDR3 extends over 14 amino acids. The CDR3 DNA reads TGCGCCAGCAGCTTTAGCGAGAGAGGCCGCGAGCAGTACTTC. This translates into CASSFSERGREQYF.

This clonotype has a count of ten or more. The chain couples TRBV12-3 or TRBV12-4 to TRBJ1-4; D is ambiguous. Trimming took off 3 bases at V and 5 bases at J, with 10 bases between the two ends. The CDR3 extends over 14 amino acids. CDR3: CASSLTGNNEKLFF. The CDR3 region has the DNA TGTGCCAGCAGTTTGACGGGAAACAATGAAAAACTGTTTTTT.

This clonotype was seen at least ten times. The chain combines TRBV5-1 with TRBJ1-2, with TRBD1 matching over 9 bases. Germline V lookup: CDR1 SGHRS, CDR2 YFSETQ. The CDR3 covers 15 residues. The J segment lost 3 bases and the V segment lost 0 bases, leaving 3 bases of the junction unmatched. The DNA for the CDR3 is TGCGCCAGCAGCTTGGAAGGACAGGGGTACTATGGCTACACCTTC. It translates to CASSLEGQGYYGYTF.

This clonotype was counted at least ten times. The chain has TRBV9 and TRBJ2-5; TRBD1 agrees at 7 bases. Germline values: CDR1 SGDLS, CDR2 YYNGEE. With V trimmed by 4 bases and J by 1 base, 7 bases remained unmatched. The CDR3 extends over 15 amino acids. The chain's CDR3 is CASSPGQAPQETQYF. CDR3 sequence (DNA): TGTGCCAGCAGCCCAGGACAGGCCCCCCAAGAGACCCAGTACTTC.

The sample holds many counts of this clonotype. The V call is TRBV7-9, the J call TRBJ2-5; possible D gene TRBD1, 6 bases. CDR3 length: 13 residues. The germline V gene has CDR1 SEHNR and CDR2 FQNEAQ (reference sequence). V was clipped by 5 bases and J by 5 bases, with 12 bases between them. The CDR3, as DNA: TGTGCCAGCAGCAACAGGGACGGGGAGACCCAGTACTTC. It specifies CASSNRDGETQYF. The whole variable domain, remainder taken from reference TRBV7-9 and TRBJ2-5, is DTGVSQNPRHKITKRGQNVTFRCDPISEHNRLYWYRQTLGQGPEFLTYFQNEAQLEKSRLLSDRFSAERPKGSFSTLEIQRTEQGDSAMYLCASSNRDGETQYFGPGTRLLVL.

The chain has TRBV30 and TRBJ2-7, with 7 bases lining up with TRBD2. The germline V gene has CDR1 GTSNPN and CDR2 SVGIG (reference sequence). V shed 0 bases and J 3 bases; nucleotides not matched to a gene: 8. The length of the CDR3 is 15 residues. The CDR3 spells CAWSVKLAVFYEQYF. The CDR3 DNA reads TGTGCCTGGAGTGTAAAGCTAGCGGTGTTCTACGAGCAGTACTTC.

J is TRBJ2-7 and V is TRBV10-2; D unresolved. V lost 2 bases to trimming and J lost 5 bases, with 4 bases between them. Germline assignment: CDR1 WSHSY and CDR2 SAAADI. This CDR3 has 11 amino acids. The CDR3, as DNA: TGCGCCAGCAGTGAGACGGACGAGCAGTACTTC. Its translation is CASSETDEQYF.

This chain links TRBV5-1 with TRBJ2-5, with 10 bases identical to TRBD1. V trimming: 4 bases; J trimming: 6 bases; junction bases outside the gene matches: 6. CDR1 SGHRS and CDR2 YFSETQ come from the germline V gene. The CDR3 totals 14 residues. The CDR3 region is CASSRDRGGQTQYF. The CDR3 DNA is TGCGCCAGCAGCCGGGACAGGGGAGGGCAGACCCAGTACTTC.

This clonotype occurred many times. The V gene is TRBV12-3 or TRBV12-4, the J gene TRBJ1-1, with D possibly TRBD1 on 6 matching bases. Trimming left V 3 bases short and J 4 bases short, with 12 bases between. The CDR3 is 14 amino acids. CDR3 coding DNA: TGTGCCAGCAGTTTCCCAGGGGTCGGCACTGAAGCTTTCTTT. Its translation: CASSFPGVGTEAFF.

CDR3: CATSRDGTGQNTGELFF. CDR3 in DNA: TGTGCCACCAGCAGAGATGGGACAGGCCAGAACACCGGGGAGCTGTTTTTT. The chain carries TRBV15 and TRBJ2-2; TRBD1 agrees at 8 bases. The V and J ends lost 0 bases and 1 base, in that order; junction bases with no gene match: 4. This CDR3 comprises 17 residues. CDR1 LNHNV and CDR2 YYDKDF come from the germline V gene (reference sequence).

The J gene is TRBJ2-1, the V gene TRBV7-6; 8 bases are shared with TRBD1. CDR3 length equals 16 residues. V gave up 5 bases and J gave up 6 bases; unmatched junction bases: 12. The germline V gene encodes CDR1 SGHVS and CDR2 FNYEAQ. CDR3 loop: CASSPYDRGAGNEQFF. In nucleotides, the CDR3 is TGTGCCAGCAGCCCCTATGACAGGGGCGCGGGCAATGAGCAGTTCTTC.

The chain carries TRBV12-3 or TRBV12-4 and TRBJ1-5; 7 bases map to TRBD1. J gave up 7 bases and V 3 bases, and 6 bases lay outside the gene matches. The CDR3 sequence is 14 residues long. The CDR3 sequence is CASSFGDSRQPQHF. Here the CDR3 DNA reads TGTGCCAGCAGTTTTGGGGACAGCCGACAGCCCCAGCATTTT.

The V gene is TRBV7-9, the J gene TRBJ2-1; D not certain. Trimming took 6 bases from V and 5 from J, leaving 14 bases between them. This CDR3 contains 14 residues. Germline CDR1 SEHNR, CDR2 FQNEAQ (reference sequence). CDR3 nucleotide sequence: TGTGCCAGCAGTGTGGTTGGGCTAAACAATGAGCAGTTCTTC. It codes for CASSVVGLNNEQFF. Supplemented by reference TRBV7-9 and TRBJ2-1, the full variable domain reads DTGVSQNPRHKITKRGQNVTFRCDPISEHNRLYWYRQTLGQGPEFLTYFQNEAQLEKSRLLSDRFSAERPKGSFSTLEIQRTEQGDSAMYLCASSVVGLNNEQFFGPGTRLTVL.

This clonotype has a count of ten or more. The V call is TRBV20-1, the J call TRBJ2-7, with TRBD1 matching over 7 bases. CDR1 is DFQATT and CDR2 is SNEGSKA in the germline V gene (reference sequence). The CDR3 has 15 residues. V shed 6 bases, J shed 4 bases, and the junction held 15 bases outside the gene matches. CDR3 nucleotides: TGCAGTGCCAGCGAAGCCGGGACAGCTTCTTACGAGCAGTACTTC. Translation gives CSASEAGTASYEQYF.

As concerns this clonotype: It may be a read error: a sequence one base away is much more abundant. The chain has TRBV2 and TRBJ2-2; D gene uncertain. Trimming stripped 4 bases from V and 6 bases from J, with 9 bases between. This CDR3 contains 13 residues. Germline V CDR1 and CDR2: SNHLY, FYNNEI. The CDR3 loop is CASSASRPGELFF. CDR3 DNA sequence: TGTGCCAGCAGTGCGAGTAGGCCCGGGGAGCTGTTTTTT.